Shown below are 32 T cell receptor beta chains from a single sample sequenced in a study of patients and donors after allogeneic stem cell transplantation. Using its own MiXCR run on the RT-PCR reads, TCRdb lists one record per CDR3 protein. The sample consists of about 87,000 distinct CDR3 sequences, about 5% of them appearing once. Sequenced: blood, either unsorted or a sorted T cell fraction (not recorded which). These receptors came from a human donor who was either an allogeneic HSCT recipient or a stem cell or donor lymphocyte infusion donor (not recorded which). It is not recorded whose cells these are; they may come from a transplant donor.

This clonotype came up many times. The chain recombines TRBV5-1 with TRBJ2-1, with 10 bases matching TRBD2. CDR1 and CDR2 from the germline V gene are SGHRS and YFSETQ. The CDR3 loop spans 14 amino acids. V gave up 5 bases and J gave up 3 bases; unmatched junction bases: 2. The CDR3 DNA follows: TGCGCCAGCAGGGCTAGCGGGAGCTACAATGAGCAGTTCTTC. Its translation: CASRASGSYNEQFF.

This clonotype was found many times. The rearrangement uses TRBV5-1 and TRBJ2-7; D is perhaps TRBD1 or TRBD2 (5 bases each). The ends were cut back, 4 bases at V and 5 bases at J, with 10 bases in the middle. CDR3 length: 12 residues. CDR1 is SGHRS and CDR2 is YFSETQ in the germline V gene. CDR3 in DNA: TGCGCCAGCAGCCGGGGCCGCGACGAGCAGTACTTC. This codes for CASSRGRDEQYF.

This clonotype was detected many times. The rearrangement uses TRBV20-1 and TRBJ1-5; 10 bases are a match to TRBD1. Germline loops: CDR1 DFQATT, CDR2 SNEGSKA (reference sequence). The CDR3 has 20 residues. V lost 0 bases, J lost 1 base, and 15 bases stayed unmatched. The CDR3 region is CSARDSSRDRGFMSNQPQHF. The CDR3 region has the DNA TGCAGTGCTAGAGATAGCAGTCGGGACAGGGGTTTTATGAGCAATCAGCCCCAGCATTTT.

In this sample, this clonotype turned up a few times. The V gene is TRBV6-5, the J gene TRBJ2-7, with a weak D call TRBD2 (7 bases). The CDR3 is made up of 19 amino acids. V dropped 0 bases and J dropped 4 bases, with 25 bases sitting between them. Germline CDR1 reads MNHEY; CDR2 reads SVGAGI. In DNA, the CDR3 is TGTGCCAGCAGTTACTCTGCCTTTTTTGCGGGGGCCGAGGTGTACGAGCAGTACTTC. Amino acids: CASSYSAFFAGAEVYEQYF.

In this sample, this clonotype turned up many times. CDR3 region: CASSPGQGQGNGYTF. The CDR3 bases are TGCGCCAGCAGCCCCGGACAGGGGCAGGGGAATGGCTACACCTTC. The chain carries TRBV4-1 and TRBJ1-2; 9 nucleotides line up with TRBD1. Germline CDR1 and CDR2: MGHRA and YSYEKL. With 4 bases clipped from V and 6 bases from J, the junction kept 9 bases outside the gene matches. This CDR3 is built from 15 residues.

About this clonotype itself: The junction and the germline gene differ at one end; a read error may be behind it. The chain joins TRBV20-1 to TRBJ2-3; D call uncertain. Germline CDR1 DFQATT, CDR2 SNEGSKA (reference sequence). The CDR3 is 13 amino acids. The CDR3 region has the DNA TGCAGTGCTGGAGACGTTAGCACAGATACGCAGTATTTT. Translated: CSAGDVSTDTQYF.

This clonotype has a count of ten or more. The chain has TRBV5-5 and TRBJ2-1, with a tentative D call TRBD2 (6 bases). Germline CDR1 and CDR2: SGHKS and YYEKEE (reference sequence). The CDR3 length is 15 residues. V shed 2 bases and J shed 9 bases, with 18 bases lying between them. The CDR3 region is CASSLRLVAGTEQFF. The CDR3 bases are TGTGCCAGCAGCTTAAGACTAGTAGCCGGGACTGAGCAGTTCTTC.

Many counts were recorded for this clonotype. The CDR3 loop is CASSFPADTQYF. The CDR3 nucleotides are TGTGCCAGCAGTTTTCCCGCAGATACGCAGTATTTT. V gene TRBV28 combines with J gene TRBJ2-3; no definite D call. Germline values: CDR1 MDHEN, CDR2 SYDVKM. This CDR3 has 12 residues. Trimming stripped 3 bases from V and 4 bases from J, with 5 bases between.

This clonotype was recorded at least ten times. The chain employs TRBV7-3 and TRBJ1-6; the D is unclear. This CDR3 contains 15 residues. V was pared by 6 bases and J by 6 bases, with 15 bases between. The germline V gene encodes CDR1 SGHTA and CDR2 FQGTGA. DNA for the CDR3: TGTGCCAGCAGACTAGACACCTTCTCTAATTCACCCCTCCACTTT. Its translation: CASRLDTFSNSPLHF.

This clonotype was recorded at least ten times. The chain joins TRBV5-6 to TRBJ1-6; no clear D. CDR1 is SGHDT, CDR2 YYEEEE, per germline. The CDR3 covers 16 residues. Trimming took off 1 base at V and 3 bases at J, with 11 bases between the two ends. The CDR3: CASSLIDSFYNSPLHF. The CDR3 bases are TGTGCCAGCAGCTTGATCGATTCTTTCTATAATTCACCCCTCCACTTT.

Many counts were recorded for this clonotype. The CDR3 region is CASSFWAGGLETQYF. As DNA, the CDR3 is TGTGCCAGCAGTTTTTGGGCAGGGGGCCTGGAGACCCAGTACTTC. The chain carries TRBV27 and TRBJ2-5; 8 nucleotides line up with TRBD1. The germline V gene has CDR1 MNHEY and CDR2 SMNVEV (reference sequence). The CDR3 runs 15 residues. J lost 5 bases, V lost 3 bases, and 8 bases had no gene match.

A few counts support this clonotype. V usage is TRBV19 and J usage is TRBJ1-5; D possibly corresponds to TRBD1 (6 bases). The CDR3 length is 16 residues. Per the germline V gene, CDR1 is LNHDA and CDR2 is SQIVND (reference sequence). V shed 3 bases and J shed 6 bases, with 18 bases lying between them. For the CDR3, the DNA is TGTGCCAGTAGTATCACCGGGGGCCAGGGTTTTCAGCCCCAGCATTTT. Translated, it gives CASSITGGQGFQPQHF. Complete variable domain (other parts from reference TRBV19 and TRBJ1-5): DGGITQSPKYLFRKEGQNVTLSCEQNLNHDAMYWYRQDPGQGLRLIYYSQIVNDFQKGDIAEGYSVSREKKESFPLTVTSAQKNPTAFYLCASSITGGQGFQPQHFGDGTRLSIL.

This clonotype came up many times. The chain is built from TRBV12-3 or TRBV12-4 and TRBJ1-1; D not resolved. The CDR3 has 13 residues. Trimming shortened V by 1 base and J by 6 bases, and 9 bases separated the two germline ends. DNA of the CDR3: TGTGCCAGCAGTTTAGTGGTAGATCCTGAAGCTTTCTTT. Encoded protein: CASSLVVDPEAFF.

In its sample, this clonotype was seen many times. V gene TRBV11-1 combines with J gene TRBJ1-1; 9 bases fit TRBD1. The germline CDR1 and CDR2 sequences are SGHAT and FQDESV (reference sequence). This CDR3 is 21 amino acids long. V lost 1 base and J lost 1; bases outside the gene matches: 19. CDR3 region: CASSLGIGFGSETGGNTEAFF. In DNA, the CDR3 is TGTGCCAGCAGCTTAGGAATCGGCTTTGGCTCCGAGACAGGGGGGAACACTGAAGCTTTCTTT.

In this sample, this clonotype turned up many times. The chain recombines TRBV5-1 with TRBJ1-2, with TRBD1 as a possible D gene (5 bases). There are 14 residues in the CDR3. V was cut by 4 bases and J by 8 bases, with 18 bases left in between. Looked up from germline, CDR1 is SGHRS and CDR2 is YFSETQ. The CDR3 region is CASSAQVASVGYTF. In DNA, the CDR3 is TGCGCCAGCAGCGCACAGGTGGCGAGTGTCGGCTACACCTTC. Looking up the rest from reference TRBV5-1 and TRBJ1-2 gives the full variable domain: KAGVTQTPRYLIKTRGQQVTLSCSPISGHRSVSWYQQTPGQGLQFLFEYFSETQRNKGNFPGRFSGRQFSNSRSEMNVSTLELGDSALYLCASSAQVASVGYTFGSGTRLTVV.

This clonotype came up many times. V and J are TRBV6-2 or TRBV6-3 and TRBJ2-2, with TRBD1 matching 8 bases. J gave up 1 base and V 4 bases, and 11 bases lay outside the gene matches. Germline CDR1 reads MNHEY; CDR2 reads SVGEGT. This CDR3 contains 18 residues. The CDR3 loop reads CASSFLQPGQGNTGELFF. CDR3 bases: TGTGCCAGCAGTTTTCTTCAACCCGGACAGGGGAACACCGGGGAGCTGTTTTTT.

This clonotype was counted at least ten times. The genes are TRBV20-1 and TRBJ1-1; D remains unclear. V was pared by 1 base and J by 5 bases, with 17 bases between. The CDR3 consists of 15 residues. Germline V gene lookup returns CDR1 DFQATT and CDR2 SNEGSKA (reference sequence). CDR3 sequence: CSARVGSSWGTEAFF. The CDR3 region has the DNA TGCAGTGCTAGAGTAGGGAGTTCATGGGGTACTGAAGCTTTCTTT.

In its sample, this clonotype was seen many times. The chain links TRBV29-1 to TRBJ2-5; unclear D gene. From germline, CDR1 is SQVTM and CDR2 ANQGSEA. This CDR3 is 13 amino acids long. V was pared by 7 bases and J by 0 bases, with 12 bases between. The CDR3 loop reads CSASFGNQETQYF. Written as DNA, the CDR3 is TGCAGCGCCTCTTTTGGGAACCAAGAGACCCAGTACTTC.

In this sample, this clonotype turned up many times. This chain links TRBV15 with TRBJ2-3, with TRBD1 identical over 7 bases. The V segment lost 8 bases and the J segment 6 bases; nucleotides outside the gene matches: 5. The CDR3 covers 12 residues. Germline V gives CDR1 LNHNV, CDR2 YYDKDF (reference sequence). The chain's CDR3 is CATSLQGDTQYF. The CDR3 DNA sequence: TGTGCCACCTCTCTACAGGGGGATACGCAGTATTTT.

By share of the sample, this clonotype is medium-sized. V gene TRBV5-1 combines with J gene TRBJ1-1; D call uncertain. V lost 4 bases, J lost 3 bases, and 16 bases lay in between. The CDR3 length is 15 residues. CDR1 and CDR2 from the germline V gene are SGHRS and YFSETQ. CDR3 region: CASSLFGRGDTEAFF. The DNA of the CDR3 is TGCGCCAGCAGCCTCTTCGGGCGTGGAGACACTGAAGCTTTCTTT.

This clonotype has at least ten counts. The J gene is TRBJ1-2, the V gene TRBV20-1; D call uncertain. Germline lookup yields CDR1 DFQATT and CDR2 SNEGSKA (reference sequence). Trimming took 5 bases from V and 4 from J, leaving 5 bases between them. The CDR3 runs 10 residues. CDR3 DNA sequence: TGCAGTGCTGCCGCCTATGGCTACACCTTC. This translates into CSAAAYGYTF.

This clonotype occurred many times. The chain recombines TRBV5-1 with TRBJ2-5, with D uncertain. The CDR3 spans 11 residues. With 2 bases removed from V and 1 base from J, the gap between germline ends came to 0 bases. Germline V gene sequence: CDR1 SGHRS, CDR2 YFSETQ. CDR3: CASSFQETQYF. The CDR3 region has the DNA TGCGCCAGCAGCTTCCAAGAGACCCAGTACTTC. Filled out from reference TRBV5-1 and TRBJ2-5, the complete variable domain reads KAGVTQTPRYLIKTRGQQVTLSCSPISGHRSVSWYQQTPGQGLQFLFEYFSETQRNKGNFPGRFSGRQFSNSRSEMNVSTLELGDSALYLCASSFQETQYFGPGTRLLVL.

At least ten counts were recorded for this clonotype. J is TRBJ1-2 and V is TRBV3-1; TRBD1 might be the D (6 bases). The germline V gene encodes CDR1 LGHDT and CDR2 YNNKEL (reference sequence). The CDR3 loop spans 14 amino acids. Trimming left V 1 base short and J 7 bases short, with 13 bases between. The CDR3 sequence: CASSQGTVKGGYTF. The CDR3 bases are TGTGCCAGCAGCCAAGGGACAGTGAAGGGTGGCTACACCTTC.

This clonotype was seen at least ten times. This rearrangement joins TRBV4-2 to TRBJ2-5; 7 nucleotides match TRBD2. The V gene end was trimmed by 2 bases and the J gene end by 0 bases; junction bases not matched to a gene: 6. Germline V gene sequence: CDR1 LGHNA, CDR2 YNFKEQ. The CDR3 consists of 16 residues. CDR3 residues: CASSQRASGDQETQYF. The CDR3 DNA sequence: TGTGCCAGCAGCCAAAGGGCTAGCGGAGACCAAGAGACCCAGTACTTC.

This chain joins TRBV10-3 and TRBJ2-7; 9 nucleotides match TRBD1. The V gene end was trimmed by 2 bases and the J gene end by 3 bases; junction bases not matched to a gene: 5. The CDR3 spans 15 residues. Germline CDR1 is ENHRY and CDR2 is SYGVKD. This chain's CDR3 is CAISEQTGGFYEQYF. In DNA, the CDR3 is TGTGCCATCAGTGAGCAGACAGGGGGTTTCTACGAGCAGTACTTC.

This clonotype was detected a few times. The CDR3 spells CAWSPGTSEAYF. The CDR3 region has the DNA TGTGCCTGGAGTCCCGGGACTAGCGAAGCGTATTTT. The rearrangement uses TRBV30 and TRBJ2-3; 10 bases are a match to TRBD2. Germline-derived CDR1 and CDR2 are GTSNPN and SVGIG (reference sequence). CDR3 length: 12 residues. V dropped 2 bases and J dropped 14; count of bases not matched to a gene: 7.

This clonotype was observed at least ten times. The chain is built from TRBV5-1 and TRBJ1-1; possible D gene TRBD1, 5 bases. CDR3 length: 13 residues. Germline-derived CDR1 and CDR2 are SGHRS and YFSETQ. With 8 bases removed from V and 0 bases from J, the gap between germline ends came to 11 bases. CDR3 residues: CASSQEMNTEAFF. CDR3 bases: TGCGCCAGTTCACAGGAGATGAACACTGAAGCTTTCTTT.

The sample holds many counts of this clonotype. The chain links TRBV7-2 to TRBJ1-5; no definite D call. This CDR3 has 15 amino acids. Trimming removed 1 base at V and 3 bases at J, with 10 bases between. Germline V gives CDR1 SGHTA, CDR2 FQGNSA. The CDR3 sequence: CASSLEPGDNQPQHF. In nucleotides, the CDR3 is TGTGCCAGCAGCTTAGAGCCAGGCGACAATCAGCCCCAGCATTTT.

This clonotype was observed at least ten times. CDR3 in DNA: TGCAGCGTGATATTGCCGGGCTCCAATCGGGCCCAAGAGACCCAGTACTTC. It encodes CSVILPGSNRAQETQYF. V gene TRBV29-1 combines with J gene TRBJ2-5; D is unresolved. V was clipped by 6 bases and J by 1 base, with 24 bases between them. The CDR3 loop spans 17 amino acids. Germline CDR1 SQVTM, CDR2 ANQGSEA.

This clonotype showed up just a few times. This sequence joins TRBV7-2 and TRBJ2-6; D is possibly TRBD1 (6 bases). The V gene's germline CDR1 is SGHTA and CDR2 FQGNSA. The CDR3 spans 15 residues. The V and J ends lost 3 bases and 1 base respectively, with 7 bases between them. The DNA of the CDR3 is TGTGCCAGCAGCTTTACAGGGTCTGGGGCCAACGTCCTGACTTTC. It is translated as CASSFTGSGANVLTF.

Many counts were recorded for this clonotype. The V and J genes are TRBV28 and TRBJ1-1, with D possibly matching TRBD1 (5 bases). Germline V CDR1 and CDR2: MDHEN, SYDVKM. V was pared by 5 bases and J by 0 bases, with 13 bases between. This CDR3 spans 15 amino acids. The CDR3 sequence: CASSRATAMNTEAFF. The CDR3 DNA reads TGTGCCAGCAGTCGCGCGACAGCAATGAACACTGAAGCTTTCTTT. The variable domain in full, completed from reference TRBV28 and TRBJ1-1, reads DVKVTQSSRYLVKRTGEKVFLECVQDMDHENMFWYRQDPGLGLRLIYFSYDVKMKEKGDIPEGYSVSREKKERFSLILESASTNQTSMYLCASSRATAMNTEAFFGQGTRLTVV.

This clonotype was found a few times. The gene calls are TRBV7-6 and TRBJ2-7, with TRBD1 matching over 7 bases. CDR1 is SGHVS, CDR2 FNYEAQ, per germline. The ends lost 1 base at V and 2 bases at J; junction bases unmatched: 5. The CDR3 loop spans 15 amino acids. The CDR3 sequence is CASSLGEGAPYEQYF. The CDR3 DNA follows: TGTGCCAGCAGCTTAGGAGAGGGGGCCCCCTACGAGCAGTACTTC.